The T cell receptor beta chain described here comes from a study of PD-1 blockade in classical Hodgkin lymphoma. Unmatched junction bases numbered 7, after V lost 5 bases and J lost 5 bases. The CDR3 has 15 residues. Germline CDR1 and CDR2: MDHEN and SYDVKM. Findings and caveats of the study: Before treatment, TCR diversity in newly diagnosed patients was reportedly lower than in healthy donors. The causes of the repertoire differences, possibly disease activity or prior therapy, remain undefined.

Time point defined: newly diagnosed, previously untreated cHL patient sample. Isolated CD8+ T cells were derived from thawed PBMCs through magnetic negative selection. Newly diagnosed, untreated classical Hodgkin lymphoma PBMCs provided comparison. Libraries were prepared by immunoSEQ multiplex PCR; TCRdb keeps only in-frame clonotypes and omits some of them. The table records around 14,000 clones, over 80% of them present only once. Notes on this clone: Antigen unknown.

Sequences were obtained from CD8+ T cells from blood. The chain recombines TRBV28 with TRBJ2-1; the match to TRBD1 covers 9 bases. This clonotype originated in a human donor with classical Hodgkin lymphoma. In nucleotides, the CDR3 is TGTGCCAGCAGTAATGACAGGGGGTATAACAATGAGCAGTTCTTC. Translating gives CASSNDRGYNNEQFF. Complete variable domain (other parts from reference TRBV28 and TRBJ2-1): DVKVTQSSRYLVKRTGEKVFLECVQDMDHENMFWYRQDPGLGLRLIYFSYDVKMKEKGDIPEGYSVSREKKERFSLILESASTNQTSMYLCASSNDRGYNNEQFFGPGTRLTVL.